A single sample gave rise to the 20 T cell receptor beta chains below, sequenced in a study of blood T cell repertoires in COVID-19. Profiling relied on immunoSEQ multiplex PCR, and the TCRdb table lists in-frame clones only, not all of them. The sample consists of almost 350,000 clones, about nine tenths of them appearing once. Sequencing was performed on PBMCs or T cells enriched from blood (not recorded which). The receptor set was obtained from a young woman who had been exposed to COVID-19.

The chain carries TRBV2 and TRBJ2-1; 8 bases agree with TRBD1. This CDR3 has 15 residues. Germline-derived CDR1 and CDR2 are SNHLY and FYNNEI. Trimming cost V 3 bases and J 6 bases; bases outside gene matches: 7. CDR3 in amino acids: CASSDRTGTFNEQFF. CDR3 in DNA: TGTGCCAGCAGTGATAGGACAGGGACCTTCAATGAGCAGTTCTTC. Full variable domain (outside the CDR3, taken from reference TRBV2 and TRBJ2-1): EPEVTQTPSHQVTQMGQEVILRCVPISNHLYFYWYRQILGQKVEFLVSFYNNEISEKSEIFDDQFSVERPDGSNFTLKIRSTKLEDSAMYFCASSDRTGTFNEQFFGPGTRLTVL.

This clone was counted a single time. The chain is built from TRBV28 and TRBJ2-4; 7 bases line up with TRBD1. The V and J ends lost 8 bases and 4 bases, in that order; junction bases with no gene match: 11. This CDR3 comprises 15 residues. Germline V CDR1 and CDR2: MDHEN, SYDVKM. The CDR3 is CASGNAGTAKNIQYF. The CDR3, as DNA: TGTGCCAGCGGCAATGCCGGGACAGCAAAAAACATTCAGTACTTC.

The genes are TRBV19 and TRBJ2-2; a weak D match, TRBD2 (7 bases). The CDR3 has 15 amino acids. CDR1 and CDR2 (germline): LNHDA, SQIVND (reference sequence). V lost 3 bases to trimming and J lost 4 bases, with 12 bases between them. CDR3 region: CASSMGAGATGELFF. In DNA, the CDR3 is TGTGCCAGTAGTATGGGGGCGGGAGCCACCGGGGAGCTGTTTTTT.

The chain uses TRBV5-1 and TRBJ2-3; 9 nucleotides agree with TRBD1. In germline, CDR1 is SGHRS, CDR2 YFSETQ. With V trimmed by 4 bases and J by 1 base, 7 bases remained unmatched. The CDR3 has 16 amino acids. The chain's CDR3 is CASSRTGDVRTDTQYF. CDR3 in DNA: TGCGCCAGCAGCCGGACAGGGGATGTCCGCACAGATACGCAGTATTTT.

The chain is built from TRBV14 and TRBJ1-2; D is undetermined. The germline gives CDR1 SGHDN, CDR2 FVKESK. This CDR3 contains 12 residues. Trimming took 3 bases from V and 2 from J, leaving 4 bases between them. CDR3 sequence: CASSQRNYGYTF. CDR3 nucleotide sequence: TGTGCCAGCAGCCAGAGGAACTATGGCTACACCTTC.

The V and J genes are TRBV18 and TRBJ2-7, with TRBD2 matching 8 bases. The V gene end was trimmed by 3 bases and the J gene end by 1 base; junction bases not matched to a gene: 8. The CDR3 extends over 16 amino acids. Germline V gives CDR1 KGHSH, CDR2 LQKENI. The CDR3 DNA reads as TGTGCCAGCTCACCTCCCGGAATAGCGGGGTCCTACGAGCAGTACTTC. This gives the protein CASSPPGIAGSYEQYF. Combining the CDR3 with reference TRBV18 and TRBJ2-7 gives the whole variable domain NAGVMQNPRHLVRRRGQEARLRCSPMKGHSHVYWYRQLPEEGLKFMVYLQKENIIDESGMPKERFSAEFPKEGPSILRIQQVVRGDSAAYFCASSPPGIAGSYEQYFGPGTRLTVT.

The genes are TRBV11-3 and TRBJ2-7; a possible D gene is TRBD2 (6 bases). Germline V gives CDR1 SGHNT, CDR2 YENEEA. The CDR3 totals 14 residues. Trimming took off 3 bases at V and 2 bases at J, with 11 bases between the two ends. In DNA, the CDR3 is TGTGCCAGCAGCTTTGGGACTGGAGCCTACGAGCAGTACTTC. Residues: CASSFGTGAYEQYF. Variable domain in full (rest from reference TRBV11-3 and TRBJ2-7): EAGVVQSPRYKIIEKKQPVAFWCNPISGHNTLYWYLQNLGQGPELLIRYENEEAVDDSQLPKDRFSAERLKGVDSTLKIQPAELGDSAVYLCASSFGTGAYEQYFGPGTRLTVT.

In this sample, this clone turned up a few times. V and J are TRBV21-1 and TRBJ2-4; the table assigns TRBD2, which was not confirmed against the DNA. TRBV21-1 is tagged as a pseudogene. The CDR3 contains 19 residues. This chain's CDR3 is CASSKGGLAGDLGRCIQYF. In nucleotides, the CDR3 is TGTGCCAGCAGCAAAGGGGGTCTAGCGGGAGACCTCGGTAGATGCATTCAGTACTTC.

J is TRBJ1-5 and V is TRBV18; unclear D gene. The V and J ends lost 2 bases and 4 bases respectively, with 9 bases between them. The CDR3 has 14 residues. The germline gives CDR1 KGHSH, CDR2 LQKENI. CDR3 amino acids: CASSPGEENQPQHF. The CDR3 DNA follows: TGTGCCAGCTCACCAGGGGAGGAAAATCAGCCCCAGCATTTT.

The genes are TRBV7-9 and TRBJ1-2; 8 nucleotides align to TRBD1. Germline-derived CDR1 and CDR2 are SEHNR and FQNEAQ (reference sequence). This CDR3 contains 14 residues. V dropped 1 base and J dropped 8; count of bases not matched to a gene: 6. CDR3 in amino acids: CASSLDGQGGGYTF. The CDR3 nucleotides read TGTGCCAGCAGCTTAGACGGACAGGGCGGAGGCTACACCTTC.

The CDR3 sequence is CASSEVASGLGEQYF. Written as DNA, the CDR3 is TGTGCCAGCAGTGAAGTAGCTAGCGGTTTGGGGGAGCAGTACTTC. This chain joins TRBV2 and TRBJ2-7, with 7 bases that match TRBD2. The CDR3 length is 15 residues. Trimming took 1 base from V and 7 from J; bases not matched to a gene: 10. Germline V gene data show CDR1 as SNHLY and CDR2 as FYNNEI.

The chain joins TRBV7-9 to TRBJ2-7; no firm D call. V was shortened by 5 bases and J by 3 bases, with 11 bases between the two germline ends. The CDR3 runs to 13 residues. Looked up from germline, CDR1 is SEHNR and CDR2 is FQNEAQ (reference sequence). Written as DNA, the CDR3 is TGTGCCAGCAGCACCAGACAAAGCTACGAGCAGTACTTC. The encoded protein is CASSTRQSYEQYF.

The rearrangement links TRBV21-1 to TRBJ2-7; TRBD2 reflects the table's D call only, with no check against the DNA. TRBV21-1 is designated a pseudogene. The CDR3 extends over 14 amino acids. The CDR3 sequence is CASSKEVAGCEQYF. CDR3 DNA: TGTGCCAGCAGCAAAGAGGTAGCGGGATGCGAGCAGTACTTC.

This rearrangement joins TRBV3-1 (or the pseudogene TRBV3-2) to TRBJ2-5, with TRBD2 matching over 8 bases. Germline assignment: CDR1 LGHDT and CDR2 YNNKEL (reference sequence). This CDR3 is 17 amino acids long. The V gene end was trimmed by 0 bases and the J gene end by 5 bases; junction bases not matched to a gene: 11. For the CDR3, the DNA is TGTGCCAGCAGCCAAGAACTGATCGCGGGAGGACGGGAGACCCAGTACTTC. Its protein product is CASSQELIAGGRETQYF.

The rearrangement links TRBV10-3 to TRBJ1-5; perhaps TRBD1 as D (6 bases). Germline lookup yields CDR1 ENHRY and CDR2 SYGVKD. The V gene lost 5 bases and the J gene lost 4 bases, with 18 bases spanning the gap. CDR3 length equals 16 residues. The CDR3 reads CAISKHQGRGNQPQHF. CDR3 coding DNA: TGTGCCATCAGTAAGCATCAGGGGAGGGGAAATCAGCCCCAGCATTTT.

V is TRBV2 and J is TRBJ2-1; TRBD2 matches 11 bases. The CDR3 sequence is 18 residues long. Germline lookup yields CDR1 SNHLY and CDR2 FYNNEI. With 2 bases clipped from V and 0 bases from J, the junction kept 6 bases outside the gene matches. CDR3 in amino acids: CASSERLAGTISYNEQFF. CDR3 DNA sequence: TGTGCCAGCAGTGAAAGACTAGCGGGAACCATCTCCTACAATGAGCAGTTCTTC.

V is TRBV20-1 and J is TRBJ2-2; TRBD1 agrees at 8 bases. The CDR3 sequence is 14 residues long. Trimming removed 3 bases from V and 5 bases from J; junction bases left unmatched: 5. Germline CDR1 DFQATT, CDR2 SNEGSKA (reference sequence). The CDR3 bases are TGCAGTGCTAGTGGCGACAGGGGAACCGGGGAGCTGTTTTTT. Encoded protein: CSASGDRGTGELFF.

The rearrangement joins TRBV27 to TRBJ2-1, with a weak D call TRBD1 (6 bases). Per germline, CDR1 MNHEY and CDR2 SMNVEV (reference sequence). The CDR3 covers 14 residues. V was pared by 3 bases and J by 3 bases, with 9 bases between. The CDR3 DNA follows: TGTGCCAGCAGTTTCCTGGACAGCTACAATGAGCAGTTCTTC. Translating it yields CASSFLDSYNEQFF.

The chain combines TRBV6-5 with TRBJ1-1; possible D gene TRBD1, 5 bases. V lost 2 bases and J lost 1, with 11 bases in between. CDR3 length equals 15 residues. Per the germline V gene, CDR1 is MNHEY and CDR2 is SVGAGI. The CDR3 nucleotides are TGTGCCAGCAGTTACGGTGGGGCCCCGAACACTGAAGCTTTCTTT. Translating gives CASSYGGAPNTEAFF.

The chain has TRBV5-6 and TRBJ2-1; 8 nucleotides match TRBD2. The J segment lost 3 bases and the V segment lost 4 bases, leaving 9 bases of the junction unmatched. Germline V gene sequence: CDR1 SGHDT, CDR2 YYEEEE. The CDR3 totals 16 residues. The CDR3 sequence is CASSPRGTSVYNEQFF. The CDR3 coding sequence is TGTGCCAGCAGCCCGCGGGGGACTAGTGTCTACAATGAGCAGTTCTTC. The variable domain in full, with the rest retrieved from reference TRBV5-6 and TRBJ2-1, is DAGVTQSPTHLIKTRGQQVTLRCSPKSGHDTVSWYQQALGQGPQFIFQYYEEEERQRGNFPDRFSGHQFPNYSSELNVNALLLGDSALYLCASSPRGTSVYNEQFFGPGTRLTVL.